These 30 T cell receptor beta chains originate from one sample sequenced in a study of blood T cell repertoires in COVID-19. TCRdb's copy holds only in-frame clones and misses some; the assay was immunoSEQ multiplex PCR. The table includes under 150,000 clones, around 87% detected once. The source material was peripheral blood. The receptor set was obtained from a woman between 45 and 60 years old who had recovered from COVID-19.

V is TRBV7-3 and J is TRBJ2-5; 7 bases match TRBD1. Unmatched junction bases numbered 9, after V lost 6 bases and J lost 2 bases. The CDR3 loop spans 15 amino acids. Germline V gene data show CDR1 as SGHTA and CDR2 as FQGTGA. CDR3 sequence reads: CASSQFTGEQETQYF. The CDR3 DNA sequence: TGTGCCAGCAGTCAATTTACAGGGGAACAAGAGACCCAGTACTTC.

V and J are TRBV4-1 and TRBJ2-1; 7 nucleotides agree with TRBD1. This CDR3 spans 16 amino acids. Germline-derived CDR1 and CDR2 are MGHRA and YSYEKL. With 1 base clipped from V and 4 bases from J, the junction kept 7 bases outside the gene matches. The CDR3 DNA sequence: TGCGCCAGCAGCCAAGTTACAGGGGTAGGGTACAATGAGCAGTTCTTC. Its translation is CASSQVTGVGYNEQFF.

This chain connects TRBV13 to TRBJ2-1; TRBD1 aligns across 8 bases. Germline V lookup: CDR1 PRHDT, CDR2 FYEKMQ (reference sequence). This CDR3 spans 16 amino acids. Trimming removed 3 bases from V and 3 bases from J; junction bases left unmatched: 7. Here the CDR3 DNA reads TGTGCCAGCAGCTTTCTACAGGGGGAATTCTACAATGAGCAGTTCTTC. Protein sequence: CASSFLQGEFYNEQFF.

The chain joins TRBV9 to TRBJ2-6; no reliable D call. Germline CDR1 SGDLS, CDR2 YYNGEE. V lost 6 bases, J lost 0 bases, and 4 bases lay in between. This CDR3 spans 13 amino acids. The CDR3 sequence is CASKLSGANVLTF. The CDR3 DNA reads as TGTGCCAGCAAACTCTCTGGGGCCAACGTCCTGACTTTC. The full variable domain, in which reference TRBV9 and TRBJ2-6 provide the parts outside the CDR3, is DSGVTQTPKHLITATGQRVTLRCSPRSGDLSVYWYQQSLDQGLQFLIQYYNGEERAKGNILERFSAQQFPDLHSELNLSSLELGDSALYFCASKLSGANVLTFGAGSRLTVL.

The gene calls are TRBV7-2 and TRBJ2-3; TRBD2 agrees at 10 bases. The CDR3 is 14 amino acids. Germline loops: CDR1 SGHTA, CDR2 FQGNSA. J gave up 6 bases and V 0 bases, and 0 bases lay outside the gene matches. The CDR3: CASSLALAGDTQYF. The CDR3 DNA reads TGTGCCAGCAGCTTAGCACTAGCGGGGGATACGCAGTATTTT.

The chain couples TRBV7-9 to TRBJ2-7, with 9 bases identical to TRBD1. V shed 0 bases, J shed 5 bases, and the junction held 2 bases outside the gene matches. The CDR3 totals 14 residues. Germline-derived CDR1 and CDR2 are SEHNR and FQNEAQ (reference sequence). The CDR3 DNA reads TGTGCCAGCAGCTTAGCGGGGACAGGGAACGAGCAGTACTTC. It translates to CASSLAGTGNEQYF.

For the CDR3, the DNA is TGTGCCAGCAGTAAGAGAGGGGGCGCAGGTACTGAAGCTTTCTTT. It encodes CASSKRGGAGTEAFF. This chain connects TRBV27 to TRBJ1-1; 7 bases are a match to TRBD1. The germline V gene encodes CDR1 MNHEY and CDR2 SMNVEV (reference sequence). CDR3 length: 15 amino acids. The junction had 11 bases not matched to a gene; V was cut back by 5 bases and J by 5 bases.

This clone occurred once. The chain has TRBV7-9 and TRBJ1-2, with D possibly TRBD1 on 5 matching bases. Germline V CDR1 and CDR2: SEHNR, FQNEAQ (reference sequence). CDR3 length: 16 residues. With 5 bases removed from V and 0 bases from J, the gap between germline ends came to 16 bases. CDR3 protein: CASSLMAGPTNYGYTF. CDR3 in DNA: TGTGCCAGCAGCCTTATGGCAGGGCCCACTAACTATGGCTACACCTTC.

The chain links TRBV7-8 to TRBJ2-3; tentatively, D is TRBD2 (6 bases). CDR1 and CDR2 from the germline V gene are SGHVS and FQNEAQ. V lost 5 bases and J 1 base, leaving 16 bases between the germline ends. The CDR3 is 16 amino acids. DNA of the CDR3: TGTGCCAGCAGCCCCGCGGGACCTAGTGGCACAGATACGCAGTATTTT. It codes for CASSPAGPSGTDTQYF.

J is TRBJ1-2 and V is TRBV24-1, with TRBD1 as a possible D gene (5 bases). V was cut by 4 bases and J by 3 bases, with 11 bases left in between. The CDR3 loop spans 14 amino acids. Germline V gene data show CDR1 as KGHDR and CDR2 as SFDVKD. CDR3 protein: CATSDRRDDYGYTF. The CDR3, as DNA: TGTGCCACCAGTGACCGCAGGGATGACTATGGCTACACCTTC.

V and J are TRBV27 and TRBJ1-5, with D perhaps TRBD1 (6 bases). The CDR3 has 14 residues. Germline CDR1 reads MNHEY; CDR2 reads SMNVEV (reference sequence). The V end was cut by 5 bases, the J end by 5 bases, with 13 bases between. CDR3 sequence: CASSLRQEDQPQHF. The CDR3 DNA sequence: TGTGCCAGCAGTCTCCGACAGGAGGATCAGCCCCAGCATTTT.

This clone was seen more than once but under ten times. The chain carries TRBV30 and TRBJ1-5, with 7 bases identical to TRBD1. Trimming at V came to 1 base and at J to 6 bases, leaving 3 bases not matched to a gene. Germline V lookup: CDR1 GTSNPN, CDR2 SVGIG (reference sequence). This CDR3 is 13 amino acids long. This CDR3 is CAWSETGVQPQHF. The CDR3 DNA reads TGTGCCTGGAGTGAAACAGGGGTTCAGCCCCAGCATTTT.

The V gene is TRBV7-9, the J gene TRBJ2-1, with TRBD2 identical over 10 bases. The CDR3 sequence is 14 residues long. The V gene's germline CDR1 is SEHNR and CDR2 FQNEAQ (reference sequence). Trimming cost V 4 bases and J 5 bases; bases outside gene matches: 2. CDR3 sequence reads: CASSSSGGHNEQFF. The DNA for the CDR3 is TGTGCCAGCAGCTCTAGCGGGGGACACAATGAGCAGTTCTTC.

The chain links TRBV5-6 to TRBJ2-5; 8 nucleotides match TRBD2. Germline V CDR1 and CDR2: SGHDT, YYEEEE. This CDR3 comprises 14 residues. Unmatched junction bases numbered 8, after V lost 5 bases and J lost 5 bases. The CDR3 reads CASRAGLVRETQYF. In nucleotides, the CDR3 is TGTGCCAGCAGGGCGGGACTAGTTAGGGAGACCCAGTACTTC.

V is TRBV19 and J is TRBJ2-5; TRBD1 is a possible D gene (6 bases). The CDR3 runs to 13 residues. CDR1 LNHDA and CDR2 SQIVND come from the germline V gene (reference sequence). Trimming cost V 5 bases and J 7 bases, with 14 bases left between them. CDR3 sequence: CASSSQGRGTQYF. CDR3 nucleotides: TGTGCCAGTAGTTCACAGGGCCGAGGGACCCAGTACTTC. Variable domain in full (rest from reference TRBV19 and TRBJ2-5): DGGITQSPKYLFRKEGQNVTLSCEQNLNHDAMYWYRQDPGQGLRLIYYSQIVNDFQKGDIAEGYSVSREKKESFPLTVTSAQKNPTAFYLCASSSQGRGTQYFGPGTRLLVL.

The CDR3, as DNA: TGTGCCAGCTCAGCTTCGACAGGGGGCGATTCACCCCTCCACTTT. Its protein product is CASSASTGGDSPLHF. V gene TRBV18 combines with J gene TRBJ1-6; 10 bases match TRBD1. The CDR3 runs 15 residues. Germline V CDR1 and CDR2: KGHSH, LQKENI. V dropped 5 bases and J dropped 8; count of bases not matched to a gene: 6.

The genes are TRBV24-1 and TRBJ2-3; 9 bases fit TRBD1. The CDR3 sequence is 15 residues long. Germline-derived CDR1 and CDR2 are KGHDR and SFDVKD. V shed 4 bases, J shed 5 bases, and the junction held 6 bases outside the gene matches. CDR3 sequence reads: CATSDPQGAGDTQYF. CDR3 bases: TGTGCCACCAGTGACCCACAGGGGGCGGGAGATACGCAGTATTTT.

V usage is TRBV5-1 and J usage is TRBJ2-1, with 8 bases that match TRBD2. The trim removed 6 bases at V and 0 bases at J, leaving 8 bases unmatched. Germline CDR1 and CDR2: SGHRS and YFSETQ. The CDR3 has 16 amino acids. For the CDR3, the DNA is TGCGCCAGCAAACCAAGCGGGAGCGGCTCCTACAATGAGCAGTTCTTC. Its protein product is CASKPSGSGSYNEQFF.

The CDR3 DNA is TGTGCCAGCAGCTTCCCCCGGGACAGAATATACAATGAGCAGTTCTTC. Amino acid sequence: CASSFPRDRIYNEQFF. The chain is built from TRBV21-1 and TRBJ2-1; TRBD1 was called by the table and not checked on the DNA. TRBV21-1 constitutes a pseudogene. This CDR3 spans 16 amino acids.

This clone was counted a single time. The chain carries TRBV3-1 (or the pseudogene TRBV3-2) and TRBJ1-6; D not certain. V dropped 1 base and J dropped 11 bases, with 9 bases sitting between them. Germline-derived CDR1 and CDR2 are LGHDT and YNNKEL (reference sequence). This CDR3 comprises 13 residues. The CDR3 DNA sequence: TGTGCCAGCAGCCAAGGAGCGAAGGCACCCCTCCACTTT. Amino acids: CASSQGAKAPLHF.

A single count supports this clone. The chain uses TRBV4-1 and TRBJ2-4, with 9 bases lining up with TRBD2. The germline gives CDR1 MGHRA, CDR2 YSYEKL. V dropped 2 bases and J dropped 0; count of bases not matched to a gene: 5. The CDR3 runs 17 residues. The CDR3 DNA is TGCGCCAGCAGCCAACCGTCTAGCGGGAAAGCCAAAAACATTCAGTACTTC. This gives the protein CASSQPSSGKAKNIQYF.

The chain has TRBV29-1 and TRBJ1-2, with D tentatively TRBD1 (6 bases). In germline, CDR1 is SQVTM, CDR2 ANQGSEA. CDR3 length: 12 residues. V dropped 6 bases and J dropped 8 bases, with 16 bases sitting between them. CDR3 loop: CSVLTGTSGYTF. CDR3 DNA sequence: TGCAGCGTACTAACAGGGACATCGGGCTACACCTTC.

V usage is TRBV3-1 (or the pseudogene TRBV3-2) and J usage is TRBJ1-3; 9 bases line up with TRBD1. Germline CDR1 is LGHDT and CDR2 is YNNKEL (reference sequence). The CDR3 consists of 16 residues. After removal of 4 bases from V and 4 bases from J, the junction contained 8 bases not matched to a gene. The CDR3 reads CASSPTQGAYGNTIYF. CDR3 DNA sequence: TGTGCCAGCAGCCCAACACAGGGGGCTTACGGAAACACCATATATTTT.

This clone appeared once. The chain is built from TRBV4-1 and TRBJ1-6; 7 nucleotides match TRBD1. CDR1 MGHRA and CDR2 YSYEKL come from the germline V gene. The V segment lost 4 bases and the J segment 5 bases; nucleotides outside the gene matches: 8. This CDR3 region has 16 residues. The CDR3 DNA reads TGCGCCAGCAGCCCCACGGGGACAGAGAATAATTCACCCCTCCACTTT. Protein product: CASSPTGTENNSPLHF.

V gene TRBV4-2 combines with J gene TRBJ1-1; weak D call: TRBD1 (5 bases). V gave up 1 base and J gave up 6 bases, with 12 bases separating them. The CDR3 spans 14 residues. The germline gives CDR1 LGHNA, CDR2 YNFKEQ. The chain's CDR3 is CASSQGEGGAEAFF. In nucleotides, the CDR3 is TGTGCCAGCAGCCAAGGGGAGGGAGGGGCTGAAGCTTTCTTT.

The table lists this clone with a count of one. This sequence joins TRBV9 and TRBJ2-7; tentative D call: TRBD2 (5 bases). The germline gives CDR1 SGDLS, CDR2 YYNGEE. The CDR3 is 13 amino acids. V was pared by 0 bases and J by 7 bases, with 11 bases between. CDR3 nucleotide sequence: TGTGCCAGCAGCGTAGTTGGGTCGGGGGAGCAGTACTTC. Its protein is CASSVVGSGEQYF.

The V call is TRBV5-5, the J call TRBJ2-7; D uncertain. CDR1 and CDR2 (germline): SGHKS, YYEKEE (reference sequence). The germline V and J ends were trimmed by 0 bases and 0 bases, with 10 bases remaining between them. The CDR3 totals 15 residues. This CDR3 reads CASSLALVSSYEQYF. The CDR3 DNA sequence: TGTGCCAGCAGCTTGGCCTTGGTGAGCTCCTACGAGCAGTACTTC.

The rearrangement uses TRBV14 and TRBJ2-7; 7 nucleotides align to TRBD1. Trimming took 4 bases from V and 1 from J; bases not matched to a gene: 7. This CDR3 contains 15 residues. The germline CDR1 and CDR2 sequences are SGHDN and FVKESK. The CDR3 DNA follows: TGTGCCAGCAGCCTTACAGGGGAAGGATCCTACGAGCAGTACTTC. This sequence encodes CASSLTGEGSYEQYF.

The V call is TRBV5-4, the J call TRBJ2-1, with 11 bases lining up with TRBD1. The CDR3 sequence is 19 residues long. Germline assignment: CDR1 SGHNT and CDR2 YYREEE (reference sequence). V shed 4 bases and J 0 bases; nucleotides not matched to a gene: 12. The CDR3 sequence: CASSPGQGAFVSSYNEQFF. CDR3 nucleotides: TGTGCCAGCAGCCCAGGACAGGGGGCGTTTGTCAGCTCCTACAATGAGCAGTTCTTC.

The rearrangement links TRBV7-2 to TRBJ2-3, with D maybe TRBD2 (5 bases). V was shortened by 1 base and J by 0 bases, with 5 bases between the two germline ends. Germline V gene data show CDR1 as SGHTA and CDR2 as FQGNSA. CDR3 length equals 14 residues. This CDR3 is CASSLGTSTDTQYF. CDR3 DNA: TGTGCCAGCAGCTTAGGGACTAGCACAGATACGCAGTATTTT.